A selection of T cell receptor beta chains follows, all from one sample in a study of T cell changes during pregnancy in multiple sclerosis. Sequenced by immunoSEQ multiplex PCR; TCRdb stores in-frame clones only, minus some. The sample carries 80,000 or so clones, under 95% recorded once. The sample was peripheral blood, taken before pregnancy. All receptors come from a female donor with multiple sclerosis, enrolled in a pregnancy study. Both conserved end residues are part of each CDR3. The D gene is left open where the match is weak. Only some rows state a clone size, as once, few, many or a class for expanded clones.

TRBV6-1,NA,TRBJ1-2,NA,TGTGCCAGCATTAGCGCCGGGGTGGCTAACTATGGCTACACCTTC,CASISAGVANYGYTF
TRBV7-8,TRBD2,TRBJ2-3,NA,TGTGCCAGCAGCTTAAGGAGCGGGGGGGCGGGCACAGATACGCAGTATTTT,CASSLRSGGAGTDTQYF
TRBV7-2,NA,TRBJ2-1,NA,TGTGCCAGCAGCCGCTCACCGTTGACTAGCAATGAGCAGTTCTTC,CASSRSPLTSNEQFF
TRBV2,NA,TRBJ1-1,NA,TGTGCCAGCAGTAGGCCAGGCATGAACACTGAAGCTTTCTTT,CASSRPGMNTEAFF
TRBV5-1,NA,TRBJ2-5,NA,TGCGCCAGCAGCCCCTTTCCGACTGGGGTCGGGGGAGAGACCCAGTACTTC,CASSPFPTGVGGETQYF
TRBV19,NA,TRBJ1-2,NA,TGTGCCAGTAACAGGGTCAACTATGGCTACACCTTC,CASNRVNYGYTF
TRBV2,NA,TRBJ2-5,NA,TGTGCCAGCAGCGTTTATCAAGAGACCCAGTACTTC,CASSVYQETQYF
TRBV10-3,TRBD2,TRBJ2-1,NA,TGTGCCATCAGGGGAGCGGGGGGCTACAATGAGCAGTTCTTC,CAIRGAGGYNEQFF
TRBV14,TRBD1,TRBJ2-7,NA,TGTGCCAGCAGCCGCGACAGGGTACACGAGCAGTACTTC,CASSRDRVHEQYF
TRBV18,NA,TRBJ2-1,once,TGTGCCAGCTCACCACCAGGCGGATACAATGAGCAGTTCTTC,CASSPPGGYNEQFF
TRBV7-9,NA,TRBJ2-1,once,TGTGCCAGCAGCCGTAATTTAGAGGAGCAGTTCTTC,CASSRNLEEQFF
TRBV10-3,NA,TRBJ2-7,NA,TGTGCCATCAGTCGCCAAGGGGGAACCTACGAGCAGTACTTC,CAISRQGGTYEQYF
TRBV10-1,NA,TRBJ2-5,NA,TGCGCCAGCAGCCCGGGGGTTATCGGGACCCAGTACTTC,CASSPGVIGTQYF
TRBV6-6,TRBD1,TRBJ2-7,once,TGTGCCAGCAGCATAAAAGGTACAGGGGGTAGATACGAGCAGTACTTC,CASSIKGTGGRYEQYF
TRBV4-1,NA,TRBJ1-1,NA,TGCGCCAGCAGCCAGCTCCCAGTGAACACTGAAGCTTTCTTT,CASSQLPVNTEAFF
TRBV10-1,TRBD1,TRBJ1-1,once,TGCGCCAGCAGTGAGAAACCAGACAGGGGCCTCCCTGAAGCTTTCTTT,CASSEKPDRGLPEAFF
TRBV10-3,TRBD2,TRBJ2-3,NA,TGTGCCATCAGTAGCGCGGGGGGTTCTCTCACAGATACGCAGTATTTT,CAISSAGGSLTDTQYF
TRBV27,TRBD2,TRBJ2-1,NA,TGTGCCAGCAGTTTTAGCGGGGGTTCCCCCGGGGAACAGTTCTTC,CASSFSGGSPGEQFF
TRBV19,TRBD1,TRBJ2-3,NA,TGTGCCAGTAGCGAGATAAGGGACAGGGCCGCAGATACGCAGTATTTT,CASSEIRDRAADTQYF
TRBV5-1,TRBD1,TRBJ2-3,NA,TGCGCCAGCAGCTTGTGGGCAGGGGGCTCTAGCACAGATACGCAGTATTTT,CASSLWAGGSSTDTQYF
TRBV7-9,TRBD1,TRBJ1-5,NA,TGTGCCAGCAGCGCAACGGGACAGTACAATCAGCCCCAGCATTTT,CASSATGQYNQPQHF
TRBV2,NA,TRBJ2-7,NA,TGTGCCAGCCGGAGGACTTTAAGCTCCTACGAGCAGTACTTC,CASRRTLSSYEQYF
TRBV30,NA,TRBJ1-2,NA,TGTGCCTGGAGAGGAGTCGGCTACACCTTC,CAWRGVGYTF
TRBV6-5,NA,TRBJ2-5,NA,TGTGCCAGCGGTACACCGGAGACCCAGTACTTC,CASGTPETQYF
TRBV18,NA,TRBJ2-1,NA,TGTGCCAGCTCACTCGGTTCAGGGATCGGATCCTACAATGAGCAGTTCTTC,CASSLGSGIGSYNEQFF
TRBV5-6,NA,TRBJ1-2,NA,TGTGCCAGCAGCCCCAGGGATAGGAAAAATGGCTACACCTTC,CASSPRDRKNGYTF
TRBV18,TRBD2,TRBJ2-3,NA,TGTGCCAGCTCACCACTATCTAGCGGGGGCCTCACAGATACGCAGTATTTT,CASSPLSSGGLTDTQYF
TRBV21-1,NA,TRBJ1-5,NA,TGTGCCGGACTACATTTGAACTCCAATCAGCCCCAGCATTTT,CAGLHLNSNQPQHF
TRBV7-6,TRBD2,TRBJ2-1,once,TGTGCCAGCAGCCCCCTCCTAGCGGGGGCAGACAATGAGCAGTTCTTC,CASSPLLAGADNEQFF
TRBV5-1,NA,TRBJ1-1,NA,TGCGCCAGCAGCTTGTGGTGGACACACATAACCGAGAACACTGAAGCTTTCTTT,CASSLWWTHITENTEAFF
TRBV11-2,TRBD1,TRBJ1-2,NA,TGTGCCAGCAGCCTGCAGGGACAGCTCTATGGCTACACCTTC,CASSLQGQLYGYTF
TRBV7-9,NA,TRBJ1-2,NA,TGTGCCAGCACCTCCCCCGGGGGGATCTATGGCTACACCTTC,CASTSPGGIYGYTF
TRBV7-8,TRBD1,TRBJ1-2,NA,TGTGCCAGCAGCTTAGGGGGGACAGGACGAATTTTTAATGGCTACACCTTC,CASSLGGTGRIFNGYTF
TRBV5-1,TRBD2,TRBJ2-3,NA,TGCGCCAGCAGCGCCCTGACTAGCGGGAACACAGATACGCAGTATTTT,CASSALTSGNTDTQYF
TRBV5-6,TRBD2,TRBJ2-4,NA,TGTGCCAGCAGCCTCCTAAGTCCGGGGGGAAACATTCAGTACTTC,CASSLLSPGGNIQYF
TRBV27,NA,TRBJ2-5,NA,TGTGCCAGCAGTCCTCGCCCTATTCAAGAGACCCAGTACTTC,CASSPRPIQETQYF
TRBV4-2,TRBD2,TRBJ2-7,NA,TGTGCCAGCAGCCAAACGTCCTCGGCTAGCGGGGGGTTAGACTTC,CASSQTSSASGGLDF
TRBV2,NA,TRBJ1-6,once,TGTGCCAGCAGCTTATCCAAGGGGTCACCCCTCCACTTT,CASSLSKGSPLHF
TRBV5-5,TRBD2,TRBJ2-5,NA,TGTGCCAGCAGCTTGAGCGGGGGGGCGGGGGAGACCCAGTACTTC,CASSLSGGAGETQYF
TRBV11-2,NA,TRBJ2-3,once,TGTGCCAGCAGCCCACCAGGGGCCTCGGATACGCAGTATTTT,CASSPPGASDTQYF
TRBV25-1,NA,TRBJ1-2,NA,TGTGCCAGCAGTGAATCTGGTCAGGGATTCGGCTATGGCTACACCTTC,CASSESGQGFGYGYTF
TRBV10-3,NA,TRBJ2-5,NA,TGTGCCATCAGTGCGGGTAGTCAAGAGACCCAGTACTTC,CAISAGSQETQYF
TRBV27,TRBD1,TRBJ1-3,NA,TGTGCCAGCAGTCCGACAGGGGATGGAAACACCATATATTTT,CASSPTGDGNTIYF
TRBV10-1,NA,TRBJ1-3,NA,TGCGCCAGCAGTGAAAGCTCCTCTGGAAACACCATATATTTT,CASSESSSGNTIYF
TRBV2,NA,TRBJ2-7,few,TGTGCCAGCAGACACGGGGACATAAGAGAGCAGTACTTC,CASRHGDIREQYF
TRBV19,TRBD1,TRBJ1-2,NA,TGTGCCAGTAGTGTTACAGGGGGTGGCTACACCTTC,CASSVTGGGYTF
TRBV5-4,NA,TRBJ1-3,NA,TGTGCCAGCAGTCAGCCCTTTGCGGACACCATATATTTT,CASSQPFADTIYF
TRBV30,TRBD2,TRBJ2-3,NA,TGTGCCTGGAGTAAAGCGGGGGGGAATGAGAGAGATACGCAGTATTTT,CAWSKAGGNERDTQYF
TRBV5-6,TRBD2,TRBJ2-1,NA,TGTGCCAGCAGCCTACTGACAAGCGGGGGGCCCTACAATGAGCAGTTCTTC,CASSLLTSGGPYNEQFF
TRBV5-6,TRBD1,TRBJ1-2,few,TGTGCCAGCAGCTTGGACAGGGGAGATGGCTACACCTTC,CASSLDRGDGYTF
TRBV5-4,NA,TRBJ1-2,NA,TGTGCCAGCAGATTTACAGAAAACTATGGCTACACCTTC,CASRFTENYGYTF
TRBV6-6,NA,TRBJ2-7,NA,TGTGCCAGCGGGCCCGCGGGGTCCTACGAGCAGTACTTC,CASGPAGSYEQYF
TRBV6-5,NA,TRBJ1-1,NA,TGTGCCAGCAGTACCAGATGGAACACTGAAGCTTTCTTT,CASSTRWNTEAFF
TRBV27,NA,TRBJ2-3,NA,TGTGCCAGCGCCCCAGGGGATAGTGGCACAGATACGCAGTATTTT,CASAPGDSGTDTQYF
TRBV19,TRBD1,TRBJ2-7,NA,TGTGCCAGTAGTATGGGACAGGTCGAGTACTTC,CASSMGQVEYF
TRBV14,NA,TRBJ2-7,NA,TGTGCCAGCAGCCAAGTTGAGGGCGACGAGCAGTACTTC,CASSQVEGDEQYF
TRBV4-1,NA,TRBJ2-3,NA,TGCGCCAGCAGCGAGACTCATACGCAGTATTTT,CASSETHTQYF